The TCR beta chain under discussion was sequenced for a study of blood T cell repertoires in COVID-19. Study-level information: PBMCs, B-cell-depleted T cells, or T cells provided the cDNA or gDNA that made up the material.

While infection was still active, Seattle patients were enrolled and then followed longitudinally. This clone was seen just once. Repertoires were generated with immunoSEQ multiplex PCR, while TCRdb's copy carries only in-frame clones and drops some. The sample yields 250,000 to 400,000 clones, almost 90% seen once. This sequence was found in a young woman with COVID-19, enrolled during active disease. The source material was peripheral blood.

CDR3 sequence (DNA): TGTGCCAGCAGTGAAAGTAAGGGTAGGACAGGGCTGAACACTGAAGCTTTCTTT. Amino acids: CASSESKGRTGLNTEAFF. V gene TRBV6-1 combines with J gene TRBJ1-1; 8 bases agree with TRBD1. Germline lookup yields CDR1 MNHNS and CDR2 SASEGT. The CDR3 sequence is 18 residues long. Unmatched junction bases numbered 11, after V lost 2 bases and J lost 0 bases.